The entry below describes one T cell receptor beta chain. This record comes from a study of cytomegalovirus exposure and HLA in healthy donors. TCRdb's table, derived via immunoSEQ multiplex PCR, lists solely in-frame clones and lacks some. Of 130,000 to 150,000 clones listed, 70% to 90% were seen once; the top ten hold 7.5% to 8.5%. V was clipped by 6 bases and J by 0 bases, with 23 bases between them. The germline CDR1 and CDR2 sequences are MNHEY and SMNVEV (reference sequence). CDR3 length equals 18 residues. The specimen sequenced was PBMCs. This chain connects TRBV27 to TRBJ1-1; weak D call: TRBD1 (6 bases). The receptor comes from a woman aged 18-30 years in good health and CMV-seropositive. The DNA of the CDR3 is TGTGCCAGCAGCCGCTTAAGACAGGACCTGGGAGTGAACACTGAAGCTTTCTTT. Its protein is CASSRLRQDLGVNTEAFF.